A single sample gave rise to the 4 T cell receptor beta chains below, sequenced in a study of T cells after yellow fever vaccination. TCRdb used MiXCR to reprocess the 5' RACE reads, holding one entry per CDR3 protein. This sample yields a few hundred thousand distinct CDR3 sequences, of which 6.8% are seen a single time; 18% belongs to the top ten. Material: PBMCs, obtained around 45 days after the first yellow fever vaccination. The receptors were sampled from a man between 18 and 29 years old who received the YFV17D yellow fever vaccine.

In regard to this clonotype: Since no conserved phenylalanine or tryptophan closes the CDR3, a read error is the likely cause. The limits of the CDR3 on the DNA are not certain, so only TCRdb's listed CDR3 is given. This chain connects TRBV5-1 to TRBJ1-4; the table's TRBD1 call for D was not verified on the DNA. The CDR3 is made up of 9 amino acids, end residues included. CDR1 and CDR2 (germline): SGHRS, YFSETQ. This chain's CDR3 is CASSLNDSR.

This clonotype has more than one count but fewer than ten. The gene calls are TRBV6-1 and TRBJ2-7; perhaps TRBD1 as D (6 bases). CDR1 is MNHNS and CDR2 is SASEGT in the germline V gene. CDR3 length: 14 amino acids. V lost 6 bases and J lost 5, with 17 bases in between. CDR3 DNA sequence: TGTGCCAGCAGCCCAGATCAGGGGATGGACGAGCAGTACGTC. Translation: CASSPDQGMDEQYV.

This clonotype was recorded a few times. The V and J genes are TRBV12-3 or TRBV12-4 and TRBJ2-1; 12 bases line up with TRBD2. The CDR3 is 15 residues long. After removal of 6 bases from V and 7 bases from J, the junction contained 7 bases not matched to a gene. This CDR3 is CASSPPSGGVNEQFF. The CDR3 DNA reads as TGTGCCAGCAGCCCCCCTAGCGGGGGGGTTAATGAGCAGTTCTTC.

This clonotype was seen only a few times. The gene calls are TRBV12-3 or TRBV12-4 and TRBJ2-1; no reliable D call. CDR3 length: 16 residues. V lost 2 bases, J lost 0 bases, and 11 bases lay in between. CDR3 residues: CASSLTVGSSYNEQFF. The CDR3 DNA reads as TGTGCCAGCAGTTTAACGGTGGGTTCCTCCTACAATGAGCAGTTCTTC.